The entry below gives a single TCR beta chain sequence along with its context. Its antigen target is currently unknown. Per-base quality was not reported, and no clone a single base away is much larger than it. Receptor libraries were prepared by the immunoSEQ multiplex PCR assay. What TCRdb holds here is the immuneACCESS table cut down to in-frame rearrangements. Part of the clones is not present; checked against another copy, under half of the missing clones reflect an unresolved V gene, and the others are unexplained. The sample profile shows almost 550,000 clones; 75% to 80% of them were found once. The ten largest account for roughly 0.013% of the sample. This entry belongs to a study of shared T cell receptors in the human thymus (dated by TCRdb to the early 2020s). About the study as a whole: The study examined how the human thymus generates shared, self-reactive T-cell receptor alpha chains.

CDR1 SGHTA and CDR2 FQGNSA are derived from the germline V gene. V is reduced by 1 base and J by 2 bases, leaving a spacing of 20 bases between them. The CDR3 runs 18 amino acids, cysteine and phenylalanine included. Kept here is only the CDR3 DNA, which spans 54 bases and is read in frame from base 1. This sample was also put to use in a study of human thymus T cells. Reported in the second study: In Finland, the donors were immunologically healthy infants who were having open corrective cardiac surgery for congenital heart defects. Thymus tissue was obtained as surgical resects removed during corrective cardiac surgery. Both the thymic and the peripheral blood repertoires appeared to show biased V and J gene segment usage. The related research reported highly overlapping thymic TCR repertoires among unrelated individuals. The study described the TCR alpha and beta repertoires in fewer than 10 infant thymus samples and four matching peripheral blood samples. The cohort included over five male and a couple of female infants, with donor ages spanning 7 to 244 days. Thymocytes were mechanically released from the tissue and were stored as pellets of about 9.5-31 million cells at -70 degrees C. A QIAsymphony instrument was used to extract genomic DNA from the frozen cell pellets. The immunoSEQ multiplex PCR assay was used to amplify the TCRB and TCRAD loci from a standardized quantity of quality-controlled genomic DNA. Amplicons spanned the V(D)J region at a length sufficient to cover the CDR3 and identify V and J genes. Amplicon sequencing was performed on an Illumina platform through the commercial immunoSEQ service. Primer bias and sequencing errors were corrected using previously described methods, and TCRAD and TCRB definitions followed the IMGT database. immunoSEQ Analyzer 3.0 and VDJTools were used for repertoire analysis, which covered basic statistics, V/J segment usage, diversity estimates, rarefaction and pairwise overlap. Diversity was estimated using the Chao1, ChaoE, Efron-Thisted, Shannon and inverse Simpson indices, and was also estimated on datasets down-sampled to the size of the smallest sample. For repertoire overlap, CDR3 nucleotide sequence, V gene and J gene had to match strictly, and clustering was done by Jaccard-based multidimensional scaling. Thymus samples yielded on average approximately 800,000 unique TCRB clonotypes, compared with 80,000 to 95,000 from blood samples.

Here the chain combines TRBV7-2 and TRBJ1-2; TRBD1 is a weak D gene call, 5 bases matching. Specimen: thymocytes. The sequence was collected from a boy younger than two with a congenital heart defect. Donor details come from another sample of the same person, matched by shared clones. In nucleotide form, the sequence is TGTGCCAGCAGCTTAGGTGCAGTCAACTTCAGGGTGAACTATGGCTACACCTTC. Translated, it gives CASSLGAVNFRVNYGYTF.